This entry lists 27 T cell receptor beta chains sequenced from one sample in a study of CD8+ T cells in alopecia areata. Investigators isolated RNA and reverse transcribed it into cDNA to act as the sequencing template. Using immunoSEQ multiplex PCR, the repertoire was profiled, and TCRdb retains in-frame clones only, with some absent. The table has approximately 180,000 clones, approximately 62% seen once; the top ten hold under 2%. Sequences were derived from CD4+ T cells sorted from blood, sampled at week 0. All receptors come from a human donor with alopecia areata.

This chain uses TRBV5-1 with TRBJ2-2; the D is unclear. V was shortened by 0 bases and J by 0 bases, with 6 bases between the two germline ends. CDR1 and CDR2 (germline): SGHRS, YFSETQ. This CDR3 has 15 amino acids. CDR3 sequence reads: CASSLALTNTGELFF. DNA of the CDR3: TGCGCCAGCAGCTTGGCTTTGACGAACACCGGGGAGCTGTTTTTT.

The V call is TRBV29-1, the J call TRBJ2-1; D possibly matches TRBD1 or TRBD2 (5 bases each). V shed 8 bases and J shed 4 bases, with 18 bases lying between them. Germline V gene data show CDR1 as SQVTM and CDR2 as ANQGSEA. The CDR3 is 14 residues long. CDR3 region: CSSRGGLEYNEQFF. DNA of the CDR3: TGCAGCTCACGGGGCGGTCTAGAATACAATGAGCAGTTCTTC.

The CDR3: CATSRPDRARPEAFF. The CDR3, as DNA: TGTGCCACCAGCAGACCCGACAGGGCTAGGCCTGAAGCTTTCTTT. This chain uses TRBV15 with TRBJ1-1; 7 bases fit TRBD1. The CDR3 extends over 15 amino acids. Germline V gene lookup returns CDR1 LNHNV and CDR2 YYDKDF (reference sequence). V lost 2 bases to trimming and J lost 6 bases; unmatched junction nucleotides: 9.

For the CDR3, the DNA is TGTGCCTGGATTAGCACCAACTACGAGCAGTACTTC. Translating it yields CAWISTNYEQYF. The chain has TRBV30 and TRBJ2-7; no clear D gene. CDR1 GTSNPN and CDR2 SVGIG come from the germline V gene (reference sequence). The CDR3 runs 12 residues. The V end lost 4 bases, the J end lost 3 bases, and 10 bases lay between the germline ends.

The CDR3 protein is CATRLGRGAVYEQYF. The CDR3 region has the DNA TGTGCCACTCGACTTGGACGGGGCGCTGTCTACGAGCAGTACTTC. The chain has TRBV5-4 and TRBJ2-7; either TRBD1 or TRBD2 may fit D (5 bases each). The V gene's germline CDR1 is SGHNT and CDR2 YYREEE (reference sequence). The ends were cut back, 9 bases at V and 3 bases at J, with 22 bases in the middle. The CDR3 runs 15 residues.

V is TRBV15 and J is TRBJ2-2; 9 nucleotides match TRBD1. The CDR3 runs to 15 residues. Germline values: CDR1 LNHNV, CDR2 YYDKDF (reference sequence). Trimming cost V 0 bases and J 6 bases; bases outside gene matches: 2. The CDR3 reads CATSRDRQGAGELFF. Here the CDR3 DNA reads TGTGCCACCAGCAGAGATCGACAGGGGGCCGGGGAGCTGTTTTTT.

V is TRBV27 and J is TRBJ2-1, with 11 nucleotides matching TRBD1. Germline V gives CDR1 MNHEY, CDR2 SMNVEV (reference sequence). V shed 5 bases, J shed 8 bases, and the junction held 11 bases outside the gene matches. The CDR3 length is 16 residues. Here the CDR3 DNA reads TGTGCCAGCAGTGAGAACCCGGGACAGGGGGTCTATGAGCAGTTCTTC. This translates into CASSENPGQGVYEQFF.

The chain joins TRBV7-2 to TRBJ1-5; D may be TRBD1 (6 bases). This CDR3 comprises 15 residues. Germline V gene lookup returns CDR1 SGHTA and CDR2 FQGNSA. The V and J ends lost 3 bases and 1 base respectively, with 10 bases between them. This CDR3 is CASSLGAGSNQPQHF. DNA of the CDR3: TGTGCCAGCAGCTTGGGGGCTGGGAGCAATCAGCCCCAGCATTTT.

The chain combines TRBV25-1 with TRBJ1-1, with D maybe TRBD1 (6 bases). Germline V CDR1 and CDR2: MGHDK, SYGVNS. V was shortened by 6 bases and J by 1 base, with 15 bases between the two germline ends. The CDR3 runs to 15 residues. DNA of the CDR3: TGTGCCAGCAGCTTAGGGAGGGGGGAGAACACTGAAGCTTTCTTT. Protein sequence: CASSLGRGENTEAFF.

This chain joins TRBV7-2 and TRBJ2-2, with 9 bases aligning to TRBD1. V was pared by 5 bases and J by 7 bases, with 11 bases of the junction left unmatched. Looked up from germline, CDR1 is SGHTA and CDR2 is FQGNSA. This CDR3 has 16 amino acids. In nucleotides, the CDR3 is TGTGCCAGCAGCCATAGGGTGGGACAGGGACACGGGGAGCTGTTTTTT. It yields the protein CASSHRVGQGHGELFF.

In its sample, this clone was seen many times. The rearrangement joins TRBV2 to TRBJ2-6; D gene unclear. The germline V and J ends were trimmed by 4 bases and 2 bases, with 3 bases remaining between them. The germline V gene has CDR1 SNHLY and CDR2 FYNNEI. The CDR3 is 13 amino acids. This chain's CDR3 is CASSGAGANVLTF. In DNA, the CDR3 is TGTGCCAGCAGTGGGGCTGGGGCCAACGTCCTGACTTTC.

This clone was observed a handful of times. The chain is built from TRBV19 and TRBJ1-5, with D perhaps TRBD1 (6 bases). Trimming cost V 8 bases and J 5 bases, with 13 bases left between them. Germline V gives CDR1 LNHDA, CDR2 SQIVND (reference sequence). This CDR3 has 13 amino acids. CDR3 protein: CASEDSLYQPQHF. As DNA, the CDR3 is TGTGCCAGTGAGGACAGCCTCTATCAGCCCCAGCATTTT.

This clone was counted between two and nine times. J is TRBJ1-3 and V is TRBV5-1; no definite D call. CDR1 is SGHRS, CDR2 YFSETQ, per germline. The ends were cut back, 0 bases at V and 4 bases at J, with 8 bases in the middle. The length of the CDR3 is 14 residues. This chain's CDR3 is CASSLETGGNTIYF. CDR3 coding DNA: TGCGCCAGCAGCTTGGAAACGGGAGGAAACACCATATATTTT.

The chain carries TRBV15 and TRBJ1-1; no clear D gene. Germline-derived CDR1 and CDR2 are LNHNV and YYDKDF (reference sequence). The CDR3 is made up of 11 amino acids. V was shortened by 6 bases and J by 11 bases, with 13 bases between the two germline ends. The CDR3, as DNA: TGTGCCACCAGTCTCGGGTTCCATGCTTTCTTT. This encodes CATSLGFHAFF.

This clone was found a few times. The V call is TRBV29-1, the J call TRBJ2-5; TRBD1 is a possible D gene (6 bases). CDR1 is SQVTM and CDR2 is ANQGSEA in the germline V gene. Trimming removed 6 bases at V and 1 base at J, with 12 bases between. There are 13 residues in the CDR3. The CDR3 DNA follows: TGCAGCGTCCAAGGACAGTTCCAAGAGACCCAGTACTTC. This translates into CSVQGQFQETQYF.

This rearrangement joins TRBV7-2 to TRBJ2-3, with D possibly TRBD2 on 7 matching bases. CDR3 length: 15 amino acids. Trimming took 3 bases from V and 1 from J, leaving 11 bases between them. Germline lookup yields CDR1 SGHTA and CDR2 FQGNSA. The CDR3 spells CASSFREGGTDTQYF. DNA for the CDR3: TGTGCCAGCAGCTTTAGGGAGGGGGGCACAGATACGCAGTATTTT.

This sequence joins TRBV19 and TRBJ1-6; D gene ambiguous. The CDR3 is 15 amino acids. V was pared by 6 bases and J by 9 bases, with 18 bases between. Germline assignment: CDR1 LNHDA and CDR2 SQIVND (reference sequence). CDR3 region: CASSQTPIKGSPLHF. The CDR3 DNA reads as TGTGCCAGTAGCCAAACCCCAATCAAAGGTTCACCCCTCCACTTT.

The chain carries TRBV29-1 and TRBJ1-4; no clear D gene. The CDR3 sequence is 12 residues long. Trimming stripped 7 bases from V and 4 bases from J, with 10 bases between. The germline V gene has CDR1 SQVTM and CDR2 ANQGSEA. CDR3 sequence: CSAMTYNEKLFF. CDR3 coding DNA: TGCAGCGCGATGACCTATAATGAAAAACTGTTTTTT.

This clone was counted only a few times. V and J are TRBV27 and TRBJ2-1; D remains ambiguous. Germline lookup yields CDR1 MNHEY and CDR2 SMNVEV (reference sequence). V was trimmed by 5 bases and J by 9 bases, leaving 11 bases between them. CDR3 length: 12 residues. The CDR3 sequence: CASSPLSGEQFF. In DNA, the CDR3 is TGTGCCAGCAGTCCACTTAGTGGTGAGCAGTTCTTC.

The chain is built from TRBV30 and TRBJ1-4; TRBD1 matches at 7 bases. V dropped 3 bases and J dropped 7; count of bases not matched to a gene: 11. CDR1 is GTSNPN, CDR2 SVGIG, per germline (reference sequence). The CDR3 covers 15 residues. CDR3 in amino acids: CAWRGLRDSGEKLFF. The CDR3 DNA reads TGTGCCTGGAGAGGTTTACGGGACAGCGGTGAAAAACTGTTTTTT. Drawing the rest from reference TRBV30 and TRBJ1-4, the complete variable domain is SQTIHQWPATLVQPVGSPLSLECTVEGTSNPNLYWYRQAAGRGLQLLFYSVGIGQISSEVPQNLSASRPQDRQFILSSKKLLLSDSGFYLCAWRGLRDSGEKLFFGSGTQLSVL.

The chain has TRBV25-1 and TRBJ1-5; D gene ambiguous. This CDR3 is built from 13 residues. V gave up 4 bases and J gave up 5 bases, with 9 bases separating them. Per the germline V gene, CDR1 is MGHDK and CDR2 is SYGVNS. CDR3 protein: CASSAASDQPQHF. The CDR3 nucleotides read TGTGCCAGCAGTGCCGCTTCGGATCAGCCCCAGCATTTT.

In its sample, this clone was seen once. The chain recombines TRBV5-1 with TRBJ2-3, with D hard to call. The V end was cut by 6 bases, the J end by 4 bases, with 6 bases between. Germline lookup yields CDR1 SGHRS and CDR2 YFSETQ. The CDR3 spans 11 residues. CDR3 sequence: CASKTADTQYF. The CDR3 nucleotides are TGCGCCAGCAAAACGGCAGATACGCAGTATTTT. The entire variable domain, with the rest obtained from reference TRBV5-1 and TRBJ2-3, is as follows: KAGVTQTPRYLIKTRGQQVTLSCSPISGHRSVSWYQQTPGQGLQFLFEYFSETQRNKGNFPGRFSGRQFSNSRSEMNVSTLELGDSALYLCASKTADTQYFGPGTRLTVL.

The chain recombines TRBV29-1 with TRBJ2-7; D is ambiguous. V lost 7 bases, J lost 5 bases, and 15 bases lay in between. The germline gives CDR1 SQVTM, CDR2 ANQGSEA. The CDR3 is 12 amino acids. This chain's CDR3 is CSAARIRDEQYF. Here the CDR3 DNA reads TGCAGCGCCGCGAGGATTCGAGACGAGCAGTACTTC.

This chain's CDR3 is CASSESGRPETQYF. CDR3 sequence (DNA): TGTGCCAGCAGTGAATCCGGCAGGCCCGAGACCCAGTACTTC. The chain uses TRBV25-1 and TRBJ2-5; D gene unclear. Trimming left V 1 base short and J 5 bases short, with 11 bases between. The germline CDR1 and CDR2 sequences are MGHDK and SYGVNS. The CDR3 contains 14 residues.

This clone was found once. The chain links TRBV5-4 to TRBJ1-2, with D perhaps TRBD1 (5 bases). Trimming removed 6 bases at V and 6 bases at J, with 18 bases between. Germline-derived CDR1 and CDR2 are SGHNT and YYREEE (reference sequence). This CDR3 spans 14 amino acids. CDR3 loop: CASTAGGREDGYTF. The CDR3 DNA follows: TGTGCCAGCACCGCCGGGGGACGGGAGGATGGCTACACCTTC.

V is TRBV29-1 and J is TRBJ1-1, with 7 bases fitting TRBD1. The CDR3 is 13 amino acids. Per germline, CDR1 SQVTM and CDR2 ANQGSEA. J was trimmed by 4 bases and V by 6 bases; bases with no gene match: 8. The CDR3 here is CSVPGQIFTEAFF. CDR3 DNA: TGCAGCGTGCCGGGACAGATTTTCACTGAAGCTTTCTTT.

This clone turned up a few times. The CDR3 DNA reads as TGCGCCAGCAGCCAAGGTGACAGGGAGGACACTGAAGCTTTCTTT. Protein sequence: CASSQGDREDTEAFF. V and J are TRBV4-3 and TRBJ1-1; TRBD1 agrees at 7 bases. CDR3 length: 15 residues. Germline CDR1 is LGHNA and CDR2 is YSLEER. J was trimmed by 3 bases and V by 1 base; bases with no gene match: 5.